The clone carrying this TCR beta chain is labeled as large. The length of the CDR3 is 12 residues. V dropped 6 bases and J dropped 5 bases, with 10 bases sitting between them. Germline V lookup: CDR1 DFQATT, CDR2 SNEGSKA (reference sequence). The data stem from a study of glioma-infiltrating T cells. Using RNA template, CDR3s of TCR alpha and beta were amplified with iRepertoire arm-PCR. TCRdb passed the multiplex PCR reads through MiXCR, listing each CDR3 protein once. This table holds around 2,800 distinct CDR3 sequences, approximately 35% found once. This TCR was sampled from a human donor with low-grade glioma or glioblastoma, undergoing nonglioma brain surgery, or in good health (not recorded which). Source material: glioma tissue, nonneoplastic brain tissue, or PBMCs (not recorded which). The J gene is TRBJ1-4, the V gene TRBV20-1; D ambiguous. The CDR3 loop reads CSAARQNEKLFF. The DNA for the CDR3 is TGCAGTGCAGCCAGACAAAATGAAAAACTGTTTTTT.